The entry below gives a single T cell receptor (beta chain) sequence along with its context. This sample was included in a study of blood T cell repertoires in COVID-19. Study-wide background: The United States, Italy and Spain provided the acute and convalescent COVID-19 samples. Sources were T cells, B-cell-depleted T cells, or PBMCs; the material itself was cDNA or gDNA.

As originally analysed: Using reference gene primer amplification, nucleated cell counts were estimated. Profiling relied on immunoSEQ multiplex PCR, and the TCRdb table lists in-frame clones only, not all of them. V, J and clone size reflect that table, while D and trimming were determined from the DNA. Of about 240,000 clones in the sample, around 87% were seen once. Sequencing was carried out using peripheral blood. The receptor comes from an older woman with active or convalescent COVID-19.

The CDR3 is CASSLRVDTSSYNEQFF. Here the CDR3 DNA reads TGTGCCAGCTCCCTGAGGGTTGACACCAGCTCCTACAATGAGCAGTTCTTC. The V and J genes are TRBV18 and TRBJ2-1; D perhaps matches TRBD2 (5 bases). Per germline, CDR1 KGHSH and CDR2 LQKENI. The CDR3 extends over 17 amino acids. Trimming left V 6 bases short and J 0 bases short, with 18 bases between. Supplemented by reference TRBV18 and TRBJ2-1, the full variable domain reads NAGVMQNPRHLVRRRGQEARLRCSPMKGHSHVYWYRQLPEEGLKFMVYLQKENIIDESGMPKERFSAEFPKEGPSILRIQQVVRGDSAAYFCASSLRVDTSSYNEQFFGPGTRLTVL.